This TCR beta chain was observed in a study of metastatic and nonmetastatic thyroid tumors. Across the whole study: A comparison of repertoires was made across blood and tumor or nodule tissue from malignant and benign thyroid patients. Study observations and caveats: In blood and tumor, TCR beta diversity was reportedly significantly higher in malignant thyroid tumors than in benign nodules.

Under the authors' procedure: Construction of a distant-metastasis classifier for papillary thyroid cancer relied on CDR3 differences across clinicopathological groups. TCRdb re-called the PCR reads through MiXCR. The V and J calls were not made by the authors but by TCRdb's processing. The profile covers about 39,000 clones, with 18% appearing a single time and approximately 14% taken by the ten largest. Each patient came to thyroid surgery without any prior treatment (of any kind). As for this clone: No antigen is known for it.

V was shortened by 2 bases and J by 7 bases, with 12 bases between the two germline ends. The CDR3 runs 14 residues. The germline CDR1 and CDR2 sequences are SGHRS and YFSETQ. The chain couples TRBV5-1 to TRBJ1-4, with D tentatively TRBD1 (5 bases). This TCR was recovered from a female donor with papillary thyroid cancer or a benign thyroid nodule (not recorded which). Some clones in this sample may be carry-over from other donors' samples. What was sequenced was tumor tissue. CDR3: CASSLTGGAEKLFF. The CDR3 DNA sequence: TGCGCCAGCAGCTTAACAGGCGGGGCTGAAAAACTGTTTTTT.